These T cell receptor beta chains were read from a single sample in a study of blood T cell repertoires in COVID-19. Assay: immunoSEQ multiplex PCR; the TCRdb copy retains only in-frame clones and omits some. The repertoire consists of some 270,000 clones, with around 86% occurring once and the leading ten covering approximately 2.2%. The sample consisted of peripheral blood. All receptors come from a man aged 45 to 65 with acute or convalescent COVID-19. CDR3s include the opening cysteine and the closing phenylalanine or tryptophan. The D gene is left open where the match is weak. Expanded clones get a size class; other rows say once, few or many, or leave the size out.

D gene	J gene	V gene	clone size	CDR3 DNA	CDR3 protein
.	TRBJ1-3	TRBV30	.	TGTGCCTGGAGTCCGGGGAACACCATATATTTT	CAWSPGNTIYF
TRBD1	TRBJ2-1	TRBV29-1	.	TGCAGCGTTGAAGATGGACAGGGTGGAACCTACAATGAGCAGTTCTTC	CSVEDGQGGTYNEQFF
.	TRBJ1-6	TRBV30	.	TGTGCCTGGGGCAGGGGTGTTCCGGATTCACCCCTCCACTTT	CAWGRGVPDSPLHF
.	TRBJ1-2	TRBV6-5	.	TGTGCCAGCAGTTACTCGAAGGGAGGGGGAGGAGATGGCTACACCTTC	CASSYSKGGGGDGYTF
.	TRBJ2-3	TRBV6-7	.	TGTGCCAGCAGTTACTCGATATGGTACAGGCCTAGCACAGATACGCAGTATTTT	CASSYSIWYRPSTDTQYF
TRBD1	TRBJ2-1	TRBV30	.	TGTGCCTGGAGTTCAGGACAGGGGGGCGATGAGCAGTTCTTC	CAWSSGQGGDEQFF
.	TRBJ2-4	TRBV29-1	.	TGCAGCGTTGAAGAATACCTAAAAAACATTCAGTACTTC	CSVEEYLKNIQYF
TRBD1	TRBJ1-1	TRBV9	.	TGTGCCAGCAGCGTAGCGGGGACAGGGAGCACTGAAGCTTTCTTT	CASSVAGTGSTEAFF
TRBD1	TRBJ2-3	TRBV14	.	TGTGCCAGCAGCCGGACAGGGGGAACAGATACGCAGTATTTT	CASSRTGGTDTQYF
TRBD2	TRBJ2-5	TRBV5-4	once	TGTGCCAGCAGCTCCCCTATAGCGGGGGGCGAGACCCAGTACTTC	CASSSPIAGGETQYF
.	TRBJ2-7	TRBV7-8	.	TGTGCCAGCAGCTTCGTTCCCTACGAGCAGTACTTC	CASSFVPYEQYF
TRBD2	TRBJ2-3	TRBV24-1	.	TGTGCCACCTCCAGGGGAAGGACTAGCGGGGGGGACACAGATACGCAGTATTTT	CATSRGRTSGGDTDTQYF
.	TRBJ1-2	TRBV4-1	.	TGCGCCAGCGGGTTGGGACATCGAAACTATGGCTACACCTTC	CASGLGHRNYGYTF
TRBD1	TRBJ1-6	TRBV15	.	TGTGCCACCAGCCGACGGACAGGGGACCATTCACCCCTCCACTTT	CATSRRTGDHSPLHF
TRBD1	TRBJ2-4	TRBV5-6	.	TGTGCCAGCAGCTTGGGGGACAGGGCTAACATTCAGTACTTC	CASSLGDRANIQYF
.	TRBJ2-7	TRBV7-9	.	TGTGCCAGCAGCTTAGAAGTGGAGGACGAGCAGTACTTC	CASSLEVEDEQYF
TRBD1	TRBJ1-2	TRBV27	.	TGTGCCAGCAGACCTCCAGGGGGGAAAGCCCGCGGCTACACCTTC	CASRPPGGKARGYTF
TRBD2	TRBJ2-3	TRBV19	.	TGTGCCAGTAGACAAGGACTAGCGGGGGCTACAGATACGCAGTATTTT	CASRQGLAGATDTQYF
.	TRBJ1-2	TRBV5-5	.	TGTGCCAGCAGCCTAGGGAGTTCGAACTATGGCTACACCTTC	CASSLGSSNYGYTF
TRBD1	TRBJ1-6	TRBV5-1	.	TGCGCCAGCAGCTTGGAGGGACAGGGAAATTCACCCCTCCACTTT	CASSLEGQGNSPLHF
TRBD1	TRBJ1-4	TRBV24-1	.	TGTGCCACCACCTATGACAGGGTCGATGAAAAACTGTTTTTT	CATTYDRVDEKLFF
TRBD1	TRBJ2-7	TRBV7-2	.	TGTGCCAGCAGCTTAGACCTGGGACAGGGATACTACGAGCAGTACTTC	CASSLDLGQGYYEQYF
TRBD1	TRBJ2-7	TRBV29-1	.	TGCAGCGTCTCGGGACAGGGGGTGGGGGAGCAGTACTTC	CSVSGQGVGEQYF
TRBD1	TRBJ1-4	TRBV20-1	.	TGCAGTGCTAGTCCCACCGACAGGGGGGGGAATGAAAAACTGTTTTTT	CSASPTDRGGNEKLFF